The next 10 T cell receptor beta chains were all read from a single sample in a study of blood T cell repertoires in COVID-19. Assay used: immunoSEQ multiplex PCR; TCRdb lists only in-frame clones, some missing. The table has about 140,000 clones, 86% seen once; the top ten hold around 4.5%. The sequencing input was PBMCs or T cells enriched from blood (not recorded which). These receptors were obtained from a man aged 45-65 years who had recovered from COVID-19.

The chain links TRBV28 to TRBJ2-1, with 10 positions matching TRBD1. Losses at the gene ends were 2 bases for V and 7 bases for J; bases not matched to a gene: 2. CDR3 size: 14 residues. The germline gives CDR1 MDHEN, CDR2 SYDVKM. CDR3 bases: TGTGCCAGCAGTTTAGACAGGGGGCGGAATGAGCAGTTCTTC. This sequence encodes CASSLDRGRNEQFF.

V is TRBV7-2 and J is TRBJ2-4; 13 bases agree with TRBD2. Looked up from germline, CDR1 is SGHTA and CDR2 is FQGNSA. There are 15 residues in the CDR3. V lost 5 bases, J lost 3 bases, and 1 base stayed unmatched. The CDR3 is CASSRTSGGKNIQYF. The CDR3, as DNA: TGTGCCAGCAGCCGGACTAGCGGGGGCAAAAACATTCAGTACTTC.

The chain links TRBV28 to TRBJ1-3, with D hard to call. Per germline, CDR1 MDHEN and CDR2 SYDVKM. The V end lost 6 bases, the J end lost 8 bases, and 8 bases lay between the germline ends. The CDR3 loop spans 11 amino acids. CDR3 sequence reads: CASSPGYTIYF. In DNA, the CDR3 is TGTGCCAGCAGCCCGGGGTACACCATATATTTT.

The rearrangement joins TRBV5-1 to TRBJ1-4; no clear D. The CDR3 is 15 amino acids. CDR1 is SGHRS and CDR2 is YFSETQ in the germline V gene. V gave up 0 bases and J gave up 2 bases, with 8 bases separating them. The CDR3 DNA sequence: TGCGCCAGCAGCTTGGTTGGGCTGACTAATGAAAAACTGTTTTTT. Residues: CASSLVGLTNEKLFF. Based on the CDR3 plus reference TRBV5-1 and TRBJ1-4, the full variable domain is KAGVTQTPRYLIKTRGQQVTLSCSPISGHRSVSWYQQTPGQGLQFLFEYFSETQRNKGNFPGRFSGRQFSNSRSEMNVSTLELGDSALYLCASSLVGLTNEKLFFGSGTQLSVL.

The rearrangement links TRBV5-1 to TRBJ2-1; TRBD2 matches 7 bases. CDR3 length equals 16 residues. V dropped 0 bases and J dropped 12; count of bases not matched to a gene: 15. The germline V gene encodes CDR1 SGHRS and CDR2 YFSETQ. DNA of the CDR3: TGCGCCAGCAGCTTGGATAAGGCTGAAGGCACGGGGGGGCAGTTCTTC. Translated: CASSLDKAEGTGGQFF.

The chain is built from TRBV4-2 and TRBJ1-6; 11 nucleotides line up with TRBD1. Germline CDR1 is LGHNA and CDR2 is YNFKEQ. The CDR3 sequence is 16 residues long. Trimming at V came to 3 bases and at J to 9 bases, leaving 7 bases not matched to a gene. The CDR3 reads CASSHTGQGGGSPLHF. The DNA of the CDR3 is TGTGCCAGCAGCCACACGGGACAGGGGGGAGGTTCACCCCTCCACTTT.

DNA for the CDR3: TGTGCCAGCAGTTTACCACAGGGTGGCACAGATACGCAGTATTTT. Translation: CASSLPQGGTDTQYF. The V call is TRBV6-6, the J call TRBJ2-3, with a weak D call TRBD1 (6 bases). Germline CDR1 MNHNY, CDR2 SVGAGI (reference sequence). The CDR3 runs to 15 residues. Trimming left V 4 bases short and J 1 base short, with 12 bases between.

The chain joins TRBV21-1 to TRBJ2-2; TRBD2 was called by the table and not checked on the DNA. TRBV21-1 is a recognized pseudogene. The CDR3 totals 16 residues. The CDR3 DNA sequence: TGTGCCAGCAGCAAAGCCATAAACGGGGTATCCGGGGAGCTGTTTTTT. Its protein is CASSKAINGVSGELFF.

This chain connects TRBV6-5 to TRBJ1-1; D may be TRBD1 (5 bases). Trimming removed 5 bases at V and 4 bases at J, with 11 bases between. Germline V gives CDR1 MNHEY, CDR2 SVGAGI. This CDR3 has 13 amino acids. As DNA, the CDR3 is TGTGCCAGCAGTCCCCGACAGTTCACTGAAGCTTTCTTT. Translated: CASSPRQFTEAFF.

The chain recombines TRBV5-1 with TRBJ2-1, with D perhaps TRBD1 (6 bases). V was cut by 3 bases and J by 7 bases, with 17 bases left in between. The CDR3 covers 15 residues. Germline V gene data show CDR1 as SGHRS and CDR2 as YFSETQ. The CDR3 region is CASSYNQGLGNEQFF. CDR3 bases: TGCGCCAGCAGCTACAATCAGGGGCTAGGGAATGAGCAGTTCTTC.